The clone carrying this TCR beta chain occurred many times. Its antigen is unknown. The length of the CDR3 is 15 residues. Trimming removed 4 bases at V and 0 bases at J, with 14 bases between. The germline gives CDR1 SGDLS, CDR2 YYNGEE. The data belong to a study of post-analysis software for immune sequencing data. Study-level background: Included courses were relapsing-remitting and secondary progressive multiple sclerosis; progressive-relapsing multiple sclerosis was also included.

Prepared TCR beta cDNA libraries contained unique molecular identifiers. From roughly 1 to 10 million T cells, 400,000 to 650,000 cDNA molecules were obtained. TCRdb itself ran the PCR reads through MiXCR, one entry per CDR3 protein. The sample holds some 690,000 distinct CDR3 sequences, around 64% seen once. Broader study findings: Controls' normalized Chao1 diversity significantly exceeded that of multiple sclerosis patients. Patients had higher frequencies than controls of roughly five TRBV segments, including TRBV5-6, TRBV5-1 and TRBV20-1.

This TCR derives from a girl aged 2-9 years with multiple sclerosis. The source material was blood. This chain connects TRBV9 to TRBJ2-7; tentative D call: TRBD1 (6 bases). CDR3 DNA: TGTGCCAGCAGCTCCAGGGGAGAGAGCTCCTACGAGCAGTACTTC. As protein: CASSSRGESSYEQYF.